Sequencing of this T cell receptor (beta chain) was carried out in a study of human T cells and chemical hapten exposure. Study context: Skin on the upper inner arm, about 2 cm by about 2 cm in size, was sensitized with 2% DPC. Patients, chiefly female, had alopecia areata, totalis or universalis.

This clonotype appeared a few times. Germline lookup yields CDR1 LGHNA and CDR2 YSLEER. V was pared by 2 bases and J by 7 bases, with 5 bases of the junction left unmatched. CDR3 size: 15 residues. Documented time point: patch test 3, about 24 weeks after DPC sensitization. The treatment is: therapeutic diphenylcyclopropenone sensitization with weekly scalp DPC. During construction of the library, unique molecular identifiers were attached to individual cDNA molecules for quantitative, reproducible TCR counting. TCRdb itself ran the RACE reads through MiXCR, one entry per CDR3 protein. The sample includes about 160,000 distinct CDR3 sequences, 28% seen only once; the top ten take 2.1%.

The clonotype comes from a woman between 18 and 29 years old with alopecia areata. Some clones in this sample may be carry-over from other donors' samples. The sequencing here drew on whole blood, taken in connection with sensitization to the hapten diphenylcyclopropenone (DPC). The V call is TRBV4-3, the J call TRBJ2-1, with 10 bases lining up with TRBD2. The CDR3 sequence: CASSQPAGGRNEQFF. CDR3 DNA sequence: TGCGCCAGCAGCCAACCAGCGGGGGGGCGGAATGAGCAGTTCTTC.